The clone carrying this T cell receptor beta chain was observed a few times. This record belongs to a study of blood T cell repertoires in COVID-19. Study in general: Sites across the United States, Italy and Spain contributed samples from acute and convalescent COVID-19. Sample material is recorded as cDNA or gDNA derived from T cells, B-cell-depleted T cells, or PBMCs.

Methods used by the authors: Counts of nucleated cells, estimated from reference gene primer amplification, were obtained. The data were produced by immunoSEQ multiplex PCR, yet TCRdb's version contains in-frame clones alone and is incomplete. V, J and clone size are taken as reported in that table, and D and trimming were inferred from the DNA itself. The sample comprises about 230,000 clones, 65% to 85% of which are singletons, and approximately 8% rests with the top ten. Material: peripheral blood. The clonotype comes from a woman older than 75 with acute or convalescent COVID-19.

CDR3 DNA: TGCAGTGCTAAACAGGGCAACGAGCAGTACTTC. As protein: CSAKQGNEQYF. The chain combines TRBV20-1 with TRBJ2-7, with a possible D match to TRBD1 (6 bases). V shed 4 bases and J shed 5 bases, with 9 bases lying between them. The germline V gene has CDR1 DFQATT and CDR2 SNEGSKA (reference sequence). The CDR3 is made up of 11 amino acids.